The 26 T cell receptor beta chains below come from one sample, sequenced in a study of blood T cell repertoires in COVID-19. TCRdb's copy holds only in-frame clones and misses some; the assay was immunoSEQ multiplex PCR. This repertoire shows 110,000 or so clones, 88% found once; its top ten account for 8% to 9.5%. Specimen: peripheral blood. The receptors come from an older woman who had recovered from COVID-19.

In this sample, this clone turned up a few times. V usage is TRBV27 and J usage is TRBJ2-3; 7 positions agree with TRBD1. CDR3 length: 15 residues. CDR1 MNHEY and CDR2 SMNVEV come from the germline V gene (reference sequence). V shed 5 bases, J shed 3 bases, and the junction held 8 bases outside the gene matches. In nucleotides, the CDR3 is TGTGCCAGCAGTACCCGACAGGGTGGGACAGATACGCAGTATTTT. Protein sequence: CASSTRQGGTDTQYF.

The chain couples TRBV3-1 (or the pseudogene TRBV3-2) to TRBJ2-5; 7 nucleotides align to TRBD1. Germline V gene lookup returns CDR1 LGHDT and CDR2 YNNKEL (reference sequence). The CDR3 sequence is 14 residues long. Trimming at V came to 5 bases and at J to 2 bases, leaving 5 bases not matched to a gene. CDR3 protein: CASSFNRGQETQYF. The DNA for the CDR3 is TGTGCCAGCAGCTTTAACAGGGGACAAGAGACCCAGTACTTC.

The chain uses TRBV14 and TRBJ2-7, with TRBD1 matching 9 bases. After removal of 1 base from V and 1 base from J, the junction contained 5 bases not matched to a gene. CDR1 is SGHDN, CDR2 FVKESK, per germline. The CDR3 runs 16 residues. The CDR3 DNA reads TGTGCCAGCAGCCAAGGATCCGGGACAGGGTCCTACGAGCAGTACTTC. It yields the protein CASSQGSGTGSYEQYF.

This clone was found once. The chain links TRBV5-1 to TRBJ1-5; D call uncertain. This CDR3 spans 8 amino acids. Germline V CDR1 and CDR2: SGHRS, YFSETQ. Trimming shortened V by 5 bases and J by 12 bases, and 3 bases separated the two germline ends. As DNA, the CDR3 is TGCGCCAGCAGTTACCAGCATTTT. This sequence encodes CASSYQHF.

The chain employs TRBV10-3 and TRBJ2-1, with 13 bases matching TRBD2. This CDR3 has 17 amino acids. Trimming cost V 2 bases and J 3 bases; bases outside gene matches: 4. The germline V gene encodes CDR1 ENHRY and CDR2 SYGVKD. The CDR3 DNA reads TGTGCCATCAGTGAGACTAGCGGGAGGGCTGTCTACAATGAGCAGTTCTTC. Translated, it gives CAISETSGRAVYNEQFF.

The chain combines TRBV5-1 with TRBJ2-7; D is possibly TRBD1 (6 bases). Trimming removed 2 bases from V and 5 bases from J, with 11 bases in between. Per the germline V gene, CDR1 is SGHRS and CDR2 is YFSETQ. The CDR3 spans 13 residues. The CDR3 DNA reads TGCGCCAGCAGCTTATACAGGGAAGACGAGCAGTACTTC. Protein product: CASSLYREDEQYF.

The chain has TRBV10-3 and TRBJ2-3; 7 bases align to TRBD2. Germline CDR1 ENHRY, CDR2 SYGVKD. With 2 bases clipped from V and 0 bases from J, the junction kept 2 bases outside the gene matches. This CDR3 has 15 residues. CDR3 sequence: CAISERTRSTDTQYF. CDR3 sequence (DNA): TGTGCCATCAGTGAGCGGACTAGAAGCACAGATACGCAGTATTTT.

The V and J genes are TRBV19 and TRBJ2-6, with a tentative D call TRBD2 (6 bases). V lost 4 bases and J lost 2, with 6 bases in between. The CDR3 is made up of 14 amino acids. The germline V gene has CDR1 LNHDA and CDR2 SQIVND (reference sequence). The CDR3 is CASSSGAGANVLTF. CDR3 sequence (DNA): TGTGCCAGTAGTAGCGGGGCTGGGGCCAACGTCCTGACTTTC.

The chain carries TRBV27 and TRBJ1-5, with a possible D match to TRBD1 (6 bases). V lost 3 bases and J 3 bases, leaving 9 bases between the germline ends. The CDR3 sequence is 14 residues long. Germline CDR1 is MNHEY and CDR2 is SMNVEV (reference sequence). In nucleotides, the CDR3 is TGTGCCAGCAGTTTCCGGGGGGCCAATCAGCCCCAGCATTTT. Protein product: CASSFRGANQPQHF.

The chain links TRBV27 to TRBJ1-6, with D maybe TRBD1 (5 bases). CDR3 length: 16 amino acids. Germline V gene data show CDR1 as MNHEY and CDR2 as SMNVEV (reference sequence). Trimming removed 2 bases at V and 11 bases at J, with 19 bases between. Here the CDR3 reads CASSLRQPTVVTPLHF. The CDR3 nucleotides read TGTGCCAGCAGTTTAAGACAGCCTACTGTCGTTACACCCCTCCACTTT.

The chain is built from TRBV27 and TRBJ2-7; 9 nucleotides align to TRBD1. Germline V CDR1 and CDR2: MNHEY, SMNVEV (reference sequence). V was pared by 4 bases and J by 0 bases, with 1 base of the junction left unmatched. The CDR3 loop spans 14 amino acids. As DNA, the CDR3 is TGTGCCAGCAGTTGGGGACAGGGCTCCTACGAGCAGTACTTC. Translated: CASSWGQGSYEQYF.

The chain employs TRBV7-2 and TRBJ2-1; 9 nucleotides agree with TRBD2. CDR3 size: 15 residues. CDR1 is SGHTA, CDR2 FQGNSA, per germline. V lost 1 base to trimming and J lost 9 bases; unmatched junction nucleotides: 7. The CDR3 loop is CASSLGGSGGVEQFF. In DNA, the CDR3 is TGTGCCAGCAGCTTAGGCGGTAGCGGGGGAGTTGAGCAGTTCTTC.

The chain links TRBV5-1 to TRBJ2-5; 8 bases map to TRBD1. In germline, CDR1 is SGHRS, CDR2 YFSETQ. V was pared by 1 base and J by 5 bases, with 10 bases of the junction left unmatched. The CDR3 contains 16 residues. In DNA form, the CDR3 reads TGCGCCAGCAGCTTGCAGCCCCAGGGGGCGGGGGAGACCCAGTACTTC. Translating it yields CASSLQPQGAGETQYF.

The V call is TRBV6-5, the J call TRBJ2-7; D is uncertain. V was clipped by 8 bases and J by 7 bases, with 12 bases between them. The CDR3 is made up of 11 amino acids. Germline CDR1 reads MNHEY; CDR2 reads SVGAGI. CDR3 loop: CASSKSREQYF. DNA for the CDR3: TGTGCCAGCTCCAAATCCCGGGAGCAGTACTTC.

This chain uses TRBV6-5 with TRBJ1-3, with no clear D. Per germline, CDR1 MNHEY and CDR2 SVGAGI. CDR3 size: 14 residues. V was pared by 7 bases and J by 4 bases, with 14 bases between. CDR3 in DNA: TGTGCCAGCACGGGAACATGGACGGGAAACACCATATATTTT. Translating it yields CASTGTWTGNTIYF.

The chain links TRBV27 to TRBJ1-2; D remains unclear. The CDR3 has 14 residues. Germline CDR1 MNHEY, CDR2 SMNVEV (reference sequence). Trimming cost V 1 base and J 0 bases, with 6 bases left between them. CDR3 sequence reads: CASSLYRANYGYTF. For the CDR3, the DNA is TGTGCCAGCAGTTTATATCGTGCTAACTATGGCTACACCTTC.

This rearrangement joins TRBV30 to TRBJ2-1; D is undetermined. V shed 5 bases and J shed 8 bases, with 10 bases lying between them. This CDR3 has 11 amino acids. Germline V gene lookup returns CDR1 GTSNPN and CDR2 SVGIG (reference sequence). In nucleotides, the CDR3 is TGTGCCTGGGCGGTAACGGATGAGCAGTTCTTC. Translating gives CAWAVTDEQFF.

This clone has only one observation. V is TRBV10-1 and J is TRBJ2-2; 8 bases are a match to TRBD1. Germline-derived CDR1 and CDR2 are WNHNN and SYGVQD (reference sequence). After removal of 5 bases from V and 6 bases from J, the junction contained 2 bases not matched to a gene. The CDR3 has 13 amino acids. This CDR3 is CASSRTGPGELFF. DNA for the CDR3: TGCGCCAGCAGTCGGACAGGGCCCGGGGAGCTGTTTTTT.

The chain couples TRBV9 to TRBJ2-5; 9 nucleotides line up with TRBD1. The CDR3 extends over 15 amino acids. With V trimmed by 4 bases and J by 2 bases, 6 bases remained unmatched. CDR1 is SGDLS, CDR2 YYNGEE, per germline. CDR3 protein: CASSSRQGGQETQYF. The DNA of the CDR3 is TGTGCCAGCAGCTCCAGACAGGGGGGTCAAGAGACCCAGTACTTC.

The V call is TRBV5-1, the J call TRBJ1-1; D not resolved. This CDR3 spans 13 amino acids. V gave up 3 bases and J gave up 0 bases, with 6 bases separating them. Germline assignment: CDR1 SGHRS and CDR2 YFSETQ. The CDR3 sequence: CASSSGMNTEAFF. The CDR3 DNA sequence: TGCGCCAGCAGCTCCGGTATGAACACTGAAGCTTTCTTT.

The chain carries TRBV3-1 (or the pseudogene TRBV3-2) and TRBJ1-5; TRBD1 might be the D (5 bases). The length of the CDR3 is 17 residues. Germline V lookup: CDR1 LGHDT, CDR2 YNNKEL (reference sequence). The V end lost 1 base, the J end lost 3 bases, and 16 bases lay between the germline ends. Here the CDR3 DNA reads TGTGCCAGCAGCCAAGGGGGGGAGGGCTTGGACAATCAGCCCCAGCATTTT. Translation: CASSQGGEGLDNQPQHF.

V and J are TRBV5-1 and TRBJ2-7; no definite D call. V gave up 0 bases and J gave up 5 bases, with 21 bases separating them. The CDR3 consists of 17 residues. Germline V gives CDR1 SGHRS, CDR2 YFSETQ. The CDR3: CASSLGGRADPRDEQYF. As DNA, the CDR3 is TGCGCCAGCAGCTTGGGAGGCCGAGCTGACCCACGGGACGAGCAGTACTTC.

The rearrangement joins TRBV18 to TRBJ2-5; TRBD2 is a possible D gene (5 bases). The CDR3 extends over 14 amino acids. Germline V lookup: CDR1 KGHSH, CDR2 LQKENI. The V end lost 5 bases, the J end lost 4 bases, and 14 bases lay between the germline ends. The CDR3 spells CASSISRVGETQYF. The CDR3 nucleotides read TGTGCCAGCTCAATCTCGAGGGTAGGAGAGACCCAGTACTTC.

CDR3 amino acids: CASSDGGQGAGANVLTF. DNA of the CDR3: TGCGCCAGCAGTGATGGGGGACAGGGGGCTGGGGCCAACGTCCTGACTTTC. V usage is TRBV10-1 and J usage is TRBJ2-6; 11 bases agree with TRBD1. Germline CDR1 and CDR2: WNHNN and SYGVQD (reference sequence). Trimming at V came to 3 bases and at J to 2 bases, leaving 3 bases not matched to a gene. The length of the CDR3 is 17 residues.

The chain combines TRBV18 with TRBJ1-1, with 9 positions matching TRBD1. Germline CDR1 KGHSH, CDR2 LQKENI. After removal of 4 bases from V and 2 bases from J, the junction contained 5 bases not matched to a gene. The CDR3 runs 15 residues. The CDR3 spells CASSLGGQGNTEAFF. CDR3 nucleotides: TGTGCCAGCTCACTAGGGGGACAGGGAAACACTGAAGCTTTCTTT.

This clone was observed a few times. The rearrangement uses TRBV4-3 and TRBJ2-7; possible D gene TRBD1, 5 bases. V lost 0 bases and J lost 8, with 17 bases in between. The CDR3 runs 15 residues. Per the germline V gene, CDR1 is LGHNA and CDR2 is YSLEER. CDR3 in amino acids: CASSQDLGDSPKQYF. DNA for the CDR3: TGCGCCAGCAGCCAAGATCTTGGAGACAGCCCCAAGCAGTACTTC.